Below, 25 T cell receptor beta chains from the same sample are listed, as sequenced in a study of molecular identifiers for immune sequencing clone quantification. TCRdb re-analysed the PCR reads in MiXCR, keeping a single row per CDR3 protein. The sample shows around 40,000 distinct CDR3 sequences, about a fifth of them seen only once. The source material was naive CD8+ T cells from blood, with Jurkat cell RNA spiked in. Subset in this sample: FACS-sorted CD8+CD4-CCR7+CD45RA+ naive T cells. Source of these receptors: a human donor in good health. Some libraries in this study had Jurkat cell RNA spiked in.

In this sample, this clonotype turned up many times. The germline gene is not matched at one end of the junction; a read error may be the cause. The chain joins TRBV29-1 to TRBJ2-1; perhaps TRBD2 as D (6 bases). This CDR3 has 14 residues. Germline lookup yields CDR1 SQVTM and CDR2 ANQGSEA. In DNA, the CDR3 is TGCAGCGTCGAAGGGCCCTGGGGGGACAATGAGCAGTTCTTC. Translated, it gives CSVEGPWGDNEQFF.

At least ten counts were recorded for this clonotype. The CDR3 DNA reads TGTGCCAGCAAAGACAGGGGGGACGAGCAGTACTTC. It codes for CASKDRGDEQYF. This chain connects TRBV27 to TRBJ2-7, with 9 bases fitting TRBD1. CDR1 is MNHEY, CDR2 SMNVEV, per germline (reference sequence). The CDR3 extends over 12 amino acids. V was pared by 7 bases and J by 5 bases, with 3 bases of the junction left unmatched.

This clonotype was recorded many times. The rearrangement links TRBV6-6 to TRBJ2-1, with 13 bases identical to TRBD2. The CDR3 runs 15 residues. Germline values: CDR1 MNHNY, CDR2 SVGAGI (reference sequence). The trim removed 0 bases at V and 8 bases at J, leaving 1 base unmatched. The CDR3 region has the DNA TGTGCCAGCAGTTACTCGGGACTAGCGGGGTATGAGCAGTTCTTC. It yields the protein CASSYSGLAGYEQFF.

CDR3 in DNA: TGTGCCAGTAAAGACTTGGGGAGTGAAAAACTGTTTTTT. This sequence encodes CASKDLGSEKLFF. This sequence joins TRBV19 and TRBJ1-4; D unclear. Trimming cost V 7 bases and J 7 bases, with 13 bases left between them. This CDR3 is built from 13 residues. From germline, CDR1 is LNHDA and CDR2 SQIVND (reference sequence).

Of note for this clonotype: Being one base from a much bigger clone, this may be a read error. This sequence joins TRBV6-5 and TRBJ2-5; D uncertain. The germline CDR1 and CDR2 sequences are MNHEY and SVGAGI. The CDR3 consists of 14 residues. The germline V and J ends were trimmed by 2 bases and 5 bases, with 12 bases remaining between them. CDR3 sequence: CASSYAGDSETQYF. CDR3 nucleotides: TGTGCCAGCAGTTACGCTGGTGACTCGGAGACCCAGTACTTC.

V and J are TRBV28 and TRBJ1-4; D is unclear. V was shortened by 6 bases and J by 6 bases, with 11 bases between the two germline ends. In germline, CDR1 is MDHEN, CDR2 SYDVKM. CDR3 size: 13 residues. The CDR3 loop is CASSRRLDEKLFF. As DNA, the CDR3 is TGTGCCAGCAGCCGGCGGTTGGATGAAAAACTGTTTTTT.

As regards this clonotype: A single base separates this from a much larger clone, so it may be a read error. This chain connects TRBV7-9 to TRBJ2-2; D ambiguous. Between the trimmed V and J ends, which lost 5 bases and 1 base, there was a span of 11 bases. Germline V gene sequence: CDR1 SEHNR, CDR2 FQNEAQ (reference sequence). This CDR3 is built from 15 residues. CDR3 bases: TGTGCCAGCAGCCCCAGGACCGTGAACACCGGGGAGCTGTTTTTT. Its protein is CASSPRTVNTGELFF.

This clonotype showed up many times. The chain uses TRBV5-4 and TRBJ2-7, with TRBD1 matching 9 bases. CDR3 length equals 14 residues. CDR1 is SGHNT and CDR2 is YYREEE in the germline V gene (reference sequence). The trim removed 4 bases at V and 6 bases at J, leaving 8 bases unmatched. CDR3 sequence reads: CASSPQGALREQYF. The DNA of the CDR3 is TGTGCCAGCAGCCCACAGGGGGCTCTCCGCGAGCAGTACTTC.

This clonotype was counted many times. CDR3 region: CSARTSGTDTQYF. CDR3 in DNA: TGCAGTGCTAGGACTAGCGGCACAGATACGCAGTATTTT. This chain connects TRBV20-1 to TRBJ2-3, with 8 nucleotides matching TRBD2. This CDR3 has 13 amino acids. Germline CDR1 DFQATT, CDR2 SNEGSKA (reference sequence). V was pared by 3 bases and J by 1 base, with 0 bases of the junction left unmatched.

This clonotype was counted ten times or more. V usage is TRBV4-3 and J usage is TRBJ2-3; tentative D call: TRBD1 (5 bases). CDR1 and CDR2 (germline): LGHNA, YSLEER. The CDR3 runs 14 residues. Deletions cut 0 bases from V and 3 bases from J, with 7 bases between. The CDR3 coding sequence is TGCGCCAGCAGCCAAGATCAGGGAACAGATACGCAGTATTTT. Translated: CASSQDQGTDTQYF.

As regards this clonotype: A read error may be the cause here, since a much bigger clone is one base away. The chain uses TRBV2 and TRBJ2-1; 8 bases map to TRBD2. The V gene's germline CDR1 is SNHLY and CDR2 FYNNEI. The trim removed 5 bases at V and 9 bases at J, leaving 15 bases unmatched. There are 16 residues in the CDR3. CDR3 coding DNA: TGTGCCAGCAGTCTCCAACTAGCGGCATACGAGGGTGAGCAGTTCTTC. Residues: CASSLQLAAYEGEQFF. Supplemented by reference TRBV2 and TRBJ2-1, the full variable domain reads EPEVTQTPSHQVTQMGQEVILRCVPISNHLYFYWYRQILGQKVEFLVSFYNNEISEKSEIFDDQFSVERPDGSNFTLKIRSTKLEDSAMYFCASSLQLAAYEGEQFFGPGTRLTVL.

This clonotype was found many times. V gene TRBV13 combines with J gene TRBJ2-7; 7 bases are shared with TRBD1. This CDR3 region has 14 residues. Per the germline V gene, CDR1 is PRHDT and CDR2 is FYEKMQ (reference sequence). The junction had 6 bases not matched to a gene; V was cut back by 5 bases and J by 2 bases. CDR3 nucleotides: TGTGCCAGCAGCGCCCGGGACAGCCCCTACGAGCAGTACTTC. Residues: CASSARDSPYEQYF.

By proportion, this clonotype is medium-sized (0.01 to 0.1%). The chain uses TRBV29-1 and TRBJ2-3; 7 bases align to TRBD2. Germline CDR1 and CDR2: SQVTM and ANQGSEA. The trim removed 4 bases at V and 5 bases at J, leaving 6 bases unmatched. This CDR3 comprises 13 residues. CDR3 bases: TGCAGCGTTGTCTCTCCTAGCGGAGATACGCAGTATTTT. Its protein is CSVVSPSGDTQYF.

This clonotype was found many times. This chain joins TRBV5-1 and TRBJ2-7, with TRBD1 as a possible D gene (6 bases). V dropped 1 base and J dropped 3 bases, with 14 bases sitting between them. This CDR3 is built from 15 residues. In germline, CDR1 is SGHRS, CDR2 YFSETQ. CDR3 protein: CASSLSSDSNYEQYF. The CDR3 DNA reads as TGCGCCAGCAGCTTGAGCTCGGACAGTAACTACGAGCAGTACTTC. Using reference TRBV5-1 and TRBJ2-7 for the parts outside the CDR3, the full variable domain is KAGVTQTPRYLIKTRGQQVTLSCSPISGHRSVSWYQQTPGQGLQFLFEYFSETQRNKGNFPGRFSGRQFSNSRSEMNVSTLELGDSALYLCASSLSSDSNYEQYFGPGTRLTVT.

The chain recombines TRBV7-2 with TRBJ2-3, with 13 positions matching TRBD2. Trimming removed 5 bases from V and 0 bases from J; junction bases left unmatched: 11. CDR3 length equals 19 residues. Germline values: CDR1 SGHTA, CDR2 FQGNSA. This chain's CDR3 is CASSPGTSGTYISTDTQYF. The CDR3 DNA sequence: TGTGCCAGCAGCCCTGGGACTAGCGGGACCTACATTAGCACAGATACGCAGTATTTT.

This rearrangement joins TRBV5-1 to TRBJ2-7; D is unclear. The V and J ends lost 3 bases and 2 bases respectively, with 9 bases between them. The CDR3 runs 13 residues. In germline, CDR1 is SGHRS, CDR2 YFSETQ. CDR3 region: CASSSLLTYEQYF. DNA for the CDR3: TGCGCCAGCAGCTCCCTATTGACCTACGAGCAGTACTTC.

The rearrangement joins TRBV13 to TRBJ1-3; D is unclear. Germline V gene lookup returns CDR1 PRHDT and CDR2 FYEKMQ (reference sequence). Deletions cut 5 bases from V and 4 bases from J, with 6 bases between. CDR3 size: 12 residues. Written as DNA, the CDR3 is TGTGCCAGCAGCCCAGGAGGAAACACCATATATTTT. It encodes CASSPGGNTIYF. Supplemented by reference TRBV13 and TRBJ1-3, the full variable domain reads AAGVIQSPRHLIKEKRETATLKCYPIPRHDTVYWYQQGPGQDPQFLISFYEKMQSDKGSIPDRFSAQQFSDYHSELNMSSLELGDSALYFCASSPGGNTIYFGEGSWLTVV.

This clonotype showed up many times. This chain connects TRBV28 to TRBJ2-7; D is perhaps TRBD2 (6 bases). The CDR3 runs to 14 residues. CDR1 MDHEN and CDR2 SYDVKM come from the germline V gene. V gave up 5 bases and J gave up 2 bases, with 13 bases separating them. This CDR3 reads CASSLEEGTYEQYF. CDR3 DNA: TGTGCCAGCAGTCTTGAGGAGGGTACCTACGAGCAGTACTTC.

This clonotype was counted many times. The rearrangement links TRBV29-1 to TRBJ2-3; no reliable D call. The CDR3 spans 15 residues. Germline V gives CDR1 SQVTM, CDR2 ANQGSEA. The ends were cut back, 1 base at V and 1 base at J, with 12 bases in the middle. CDR3 in DNA: TGCAGCGTTGAAGTAGTAGCAGACCGCACAGATACGCAGTATTTT. This encodes CSVEVVADRTDTQYF.

In its sample, this clonotype was seen many times. This chain uses TRBV6-5 with TRBJ1-2, with D perhaps matching TRBD1 (5 bases). Germline CDR1 MNHEY, CDR2 SVGAGI. This CDR3 spans 13 amino acids. Trimming shortened V by 7 bases and J by 3 bases, and 12 bases separated the two germline ends. CDR3 loop: CASTTDTHYGYTF. DNA for the CDR3: TGTGCCAGCACCACGGACACCCACTATGGCTACACCTTC.

The rearrangement uses TRBV20-1 and TRBJ2-5, with 9 bases that match TRBD2. This CDR3 is 16 amino acids long. From germline, CDR1 is DFQATT and CDR2 SNEGSKA (reference sequence). V lost 6 bases and J lost 5; bases outside the gene matches: 16. CDR3 sequence: CSASFLAGGQWETQYF. In DNA form, the CDR3 reads TGCAGTGCGTCATTTTTGGCGGGGGGGCAATGGGAGACCCAGTACTTC.

This clonotype was seen many times. V usage is TRBV4-3 and J usage is TRBJ2-3; 11 bases are shared with TRBD1. J lost 5 bases, V lost 1 base, and 8 bases had no gene match. CDR3 length equals 17 residues. Germline V gene data show CDR1 as LGHNA and CDR2 as YSLEER. The CDR3 coding sequence is TGCGCCAGCAGCCAAGCCCGGACAGGGGGCTGGGGAGATACGCAGTATTTT. It specifies CASSQARTGGWGDTQYF.

As for this clonotype: A read error is likely, as this CDR3 ends without the conserved phenylalanine or tryptophan. No DNA is shown, since the ends of the CDR3 on it are uncertain; the CDR3 is the one TCRdb lists. The chain employs TRBV13 and TRBJ2-1; TRBD2, the D gene given by the table, was not confirmed from the DNA. CDR1 and CDR2 (germline): PRHDT, FYEKMQ (reference sequence). The CDR3 is 19 amino acids in total, end residues counted. CDR3 in amino acids: CASSLGLKGLSTSYNELFL.

This clonotype was counted ten times or more. The chain combines TRBV7-8 with TRBJ2-3, with D possibly TRBD2 on 6 matching bases. The CDR3 has 18 residues. In germline, CDR1 is SGHVS, CDR2 FQNEAQ. The V gene lost 2 bases and the J gene lost 1 base, with 19 bases spanning the gap. The CDR3 bases are TGTGCCAGCAGCTTAAGTCCTCGTGGTAGCGGCCGCACAGATACGCAGTATTTT. Translation gives CASSLSPRGSGRTDTQYF.

This clonotype was seen ten or more times. This chain links TRBV6-1 with TRBJ2-3, with 7 bases aligning to TRBD2. Germline V gene data show CDR1 as MNHNS and CDR2 as SASEGT. CDR3 length: 16 residues. V was pared by 4 bases and J by 2 bases, with 9 bases of the junction left unmatched. The CDR3 region is CASSGRGGGNTDTQYF. DNA for the CDR3: TGTGCCAGCAGTGGACGTGGCGGGGGTAACACAGATACGCAGTATTTT.